Reported below is one TCR beta chain. Its cognate antigen is unknown. Both subsets, CD45RA+ naive and CD45RA-negative memory, were split from the CD4+ cells. This sample was taken from a study of shared clonotypes between healthy human individuals. Overall study: In total, the donors were two women and three men aged 18 to 49. Every donor yielded three CD4 naive, three CD4 memory, two CD8 naive and one CD8 memory plate. Study-wide results and limits: The study drew on few donors, limiting represented genetic and exposure-history diversity.

Using immunoSEQ multiplex PCR, the repertoire was profiled, and TCRdb retains in-frame clones only, with some absent. The table lists approximately 1.5 million clones, approximately 98.5% of them singletons, with approximately 0.4% in the top ten. Germline CDR1 reads MNHEY; CDR2 reads SMNVEV (reference sequence). The CDR3 is 14 residues long. Trimming cost V 2 bases and J 4 bases, with 12 bases left between them. The clonotype was recovered from a man aged 25 to 45 in good health. Material for sequencing was naive CD4+ T cells sorted from blood. Documented subset: CD45RA+ positively selected. The gene calls are TRBV27 and TRBJ2-7; tentative D call: TRBD1 (5 bases). This CDR3 reads CASSLKGAGYEQYF. CDR3 DNA: TGTGCCAGCAGTTTAAAAGGGGCCGGGTACGAGCAGTACTTC.